This T cell receptor (beta chain) was identified in a study of blood T cell repertoires in COVID-19. About the research overall: Both acute and convalescent COVID-19 samples were obtained from the United States, Italy and Spain. PBMCs, B-cell-depleted T cells, or T cells provided the cDNA or gDNA that made up the material.

V gave up 2 bases and J gave up 2 bases, with 11 bases separating them. The CDR3 is 15 residues long. The germline V gene has CDR1 SGHKS and CDR2 YYEKEE (reference sequence). Original methodology: Reference gene primer amplification in the assay estimated nucleated cell counts. Some clones are missing from TCRdb's copy, which holds only in-frame ones; the method was immunoSEQ multiplex PCR. That table supplies the V and J calls and clone size; D and trimming were determined from the DNA. The table shows some 80,000 clones, with about four fifths occurring only once. The clonotype comes from a human donor in a cohort sampled during active COVID-19. This chain joins TRBV5-5 and TRBJ2-1; D gene unclear. The specimen was peripheral blood. The CDR3 DNA follows: TGTGCCAGCAGCTTTACCCACACCGCCTACAATGAGCAGTTCTTC. It encodes CASSFTHTAYNEQFF.